This T cell receptor (beta chain) was sequenced in a study of cytomegalovirus exposure and HLA in healthy donors. Study results and caveats: The HLA-A and HLA-B alleles of most subjects were reportedly predicted accurately from TCR beta sequences. CMV antigen specificity of three CMV-associated chains was confirmed in vitro.

Both 60 Vbeta primers and 13 Jbeta primers went into the PCR. Sequenced by immunoSEQ multiplex PCR; TCRdb stores in-frame clones only, minus some. The sample holds about 200,000 clones, around 79% seen once. With regard to this clone: The antigen is unknown.

Germline assignment: CDR1 MDHEN and CDR2 SYDVKM. The CDR3 length is 15 residues. V was trimmed by 4 bases and J by 0 bases, leaving 10 bases between them. Sample: PBMCs. This receptor was identified in a male donor in good health and CMV-seropositive. The V and J genes are TRBV28 and TRBJ1-3; possibly TRBD1 for D (5 bases). CDR3 nucleotides: TGTGCCAGCAGTTATGCAGGGTACTCTGGAAACACCATATATTTT. It yields the protein CASSYAGYSGNTIYF.